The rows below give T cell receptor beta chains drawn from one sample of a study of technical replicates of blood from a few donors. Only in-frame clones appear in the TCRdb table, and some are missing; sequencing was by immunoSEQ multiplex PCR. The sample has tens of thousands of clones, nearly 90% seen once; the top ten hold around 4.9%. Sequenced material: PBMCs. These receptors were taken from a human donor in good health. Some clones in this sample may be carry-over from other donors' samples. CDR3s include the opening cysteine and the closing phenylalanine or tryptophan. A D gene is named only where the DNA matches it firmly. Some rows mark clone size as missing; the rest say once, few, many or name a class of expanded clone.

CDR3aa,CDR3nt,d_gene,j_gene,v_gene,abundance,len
CASRSVATNYGYTF,TGTGCCAGCAGGTCAGTTGCAACGAACTATGGCTACACCTTC,.,TRBJ1-2,TRBV11-2,.,14
CASRFTGTDIWETQYF,TGTGCCAGCAGATTCACCGGGACAGACATCTGGGAGACCCAGTACTTC,TRBD1,TRBJ2-5,TRBV5-8,.,16
CSVGTSSDGGEQFF,TGCAGCGTGGGGACTAGCTCTGACGGAGGTGAGCAGTTCTTC,TRBD2,TRBJ2-1,TRBV29-1,.,14
CASVQSGGGNQPQHF,TGTGCCAGCGTCCAGTCTGGGGGCGGGAATCAGCCCCAGCATTTT,.,TRBJ1-5,TRBV28,.,15
CSARGGDEQYF,TGCAGTGCTAGAGGGGGGGACGAGCAGTACTTC,.,TRBJ2-7,TRBV20-1,.,11
CASSPHRTADTQYF,TGTGCCAGCAGCCCCCATCGGACAGCAGATACGCAGTATTTT,.,TRBJ2-3,TRBV9,once,14
CASGDRAPTGELFF,TGTGCCAGCGGAGACAGGGCCCCTACCGGGGAGCTGTTTTTT,TRBD1,TRBJ2-2,TRBV5-5,.,14
CASSGEARAREQYF,TGTGCCAGCAGCGGGGAGGCTCGGGCTCGTGAGCAGTACTTC,.,TRBJ2-7,TRBV28,.,14
CASSMGTLASGSDNEQFF,TGTGCCAGTAGTATGGGAACCCTGGCCAGCGGGAGTGATAATGAGCAGTTCTTC,TRBD2,TRBJ2-1,TRBV19,.,18
CSVEGQGATGDTEAFF,TGCAGCGTTGAGGGGCAGGGGGCGACTGGGGACACTGAAGCTTTCTTT,TRBD1,TRBJ1-1,TRBV29-1,.,16
CASSLYGSGTGELFF,TGTGCCAGCAGCTTGTACGGGTCCGGCACCGGGGAGCTGTTTTTT,.,TRBJ2-2,TRBV5-6,.,15
CSAPGLAGVIQFF,TGCAGCGCTCCGGGACTAGCGGGAGTGATACAGTTCTTC,TRBD2,TRBJ2-1,TRBV29-1,few,13
CAWRDRTGLQYF,TGTGCCTGGAGGGACCGGACAGGGCTTCAGTACTTC,TRBD1,TRBJ2-4,TRBV30,.,12
CAISESSQGAHTGELFF,TGTGCCATCAGTGAGTCTAGCCAGGGGGCCCACACCGGGGAGCTGTTTTTT,TRBD1,TRBJ2-2,TRBV10-3,.,17
CASSPRQGASEKLFF,TGCGCCAGCAGCCCCCGACAGGGGGCAAGCGAAAAACTGTTTTTT,TRBD1,TRBJ1-4,TRBV4-1,.,15
CASSGSPRSYNEQFF,TGTGCCAGCAGTGGCTCCCCCAGATCCTACAATGAGCAGTTCTTC,.,TRBJ2-1,TRBV2,.,15
CASSFPGSNYGYTF,TGTGCCAGCAGCTTCCCGGGTTCCAACTATGGCTACACCTTC,.,TRBJ1-2,TRBV5-5,few,14
CSVAQETQYF,TGCAGCGTTGCACAAGAGACCCAGTACTTC,.,TRBJ2-5,TRBV29-1,once,10
CASSQGQGQWDSPLHF,TGCGCCAGCAGCCAAGGACAGGGGCAATGGGATTCACCCCTCCACTTT,TRBD1,TRBJ1-6,TRBV4-1,.,16
CSVAAGHTSGSSRETQYF,TGCAGCGTTGCGGCAGGGCACACTAGCGGGAGTTCTCGAGAGACCCAGTACTTC,TRBD2,TRBJ2-5,TRBV29-1,.,18
CASSYSRNSYEQYF,TGTGCCAGCAGTTACTCGCGGAACTCCTACGAGCAGTACTTC,.,TRBJ2-7,TRBV6-5,.,14
CASSSNNEQFF,TGTGCCAGCAGTTCAAACAATGAGCAGTTCTTC,.,TRBJ2-1,TRBV6-6,.,11
CASSALSGSRAGYEQFF,TGTGCCAGCAGCGCCCTTAGCGGGAGCAGGGCCGGGTATGAGCAGTTCTTC,TRBD2,TRBJ2-1,TRBV9,.,17
CASSEWGRRRGETQYF,TGTGCCAGCAGTGAATGGGGACGGAGGAGGGGAGAGACCCAGTACTTC,.,TRBJ2-5,TRBV2,.,16
CASSLGRVSEQFF,TGTGCCAGCAGCTTGGGCAGGGTTTCTGAGCAGTTCTTC,.,TRBJ2-1,TRBV7-9,.,13
CASRDRGREADTQYF,TGCGCCAGCAGAGACCGCGGGAGGGAAGCAGATACGCAGTATTTT,TRBD2,TRBJ2-3,TRBV4-1,.,15
CASRGQGEHEQYF,TGTGCCAGCCGGGGACAGGGCGAGCACGAGCAGTACTTC,TRBD1,TRBJ2-7,TRBV18,.,13
CASRATGGHGYTF,TGTGCCAGCAGAGCGACAGGGGGCCATGGCTACACCTTC,TRBD1,TRBJ1-2,TRBV9,.,13
CASSYTSGVMDGELFF,TGCGCCAGCAGCTACACTAGCGGGGTAATGGACGGGGAGCTGTTTTTT,TRBD2,TRBJ2-2,TRBV5-1,.,16
CASSLETGGFYEQYF,TGTGCCAGCAGCTTAGAGACAGGGGGCTTCTACGAGCAGTACTTC,TRBD1,TRBJ2-7,TRBV11-2,.,15
CASSRQDNQPQHF,TGTGCCAGCAGCCGACAGGACAATCAGCCCCAGCATTTT,.,TRBJ1-5,TRBV5-6,.,13
CARSKPGGHNEKLFF,TGTGCCAGAAGCAAGCCAGGGGGACACAATGAAAAACTGTTTTTT,TRBD1,TRBJ1-4,TRBV5-3,few,15
CASGLVGQGKYEQYF,TGTGCTAGTGGTTTGGTTGGACAGGGGAAGTACGAGCAGTACTTC,TRBD1,TRBJ2-7,TRBV12-5,.,15
CASGRLAENTGELFF,TGTGCCAGCGGCCGACTAGCGGAGAACACCGGGGAGCTGTTTTTT,TRBD2,TRBJ2-2,TRBV6-1,.,15
CASGWTSGSIGELFF,TGTGCCAGTGGATGGACTAGCGGGAGTATCGGGGAGCTGTTTTTT,TRBD2,TRBJ2-2,TRBV19,.,15
CASSSPLGQGAVNTIYF,TGTGCCAGCAGCTCCCCGTTAGGACAGGGGGCTGTGAACACCATATATTTT,TRBD1,TRBJ1-3,TRBV7-6,once,17
CASSQPGRRGGEGAQYF,TGCGCCAGCAGCCAACCAGGCCGAAGGGGGGGCGAGGGGGCCCAGTACTTC,.,TRBJ2-5,TRBV4-1,.,17
CAISERGPAVQETQYF,TGTGCCATCAGTGAACGAGGCCCGGCGGTCCAAGAGACCCAGTACTTC,.,TRBJ2-5,TRBV10-3,.,16
CASSPNTRTGPFYEQYF,TGTGCCAGCAGCCCTAACACAAGGACAGGGCCTTTCTACGAGCAGTACTTC,TRBD1,TRBJ2-7,TRBV11-3,.,17
CASSAVAAYEQYF,TGTGCCAGCAGCGCCGTGGCAGCCTACGAGCAGTACTTC,.,TRBJ2-7,TRBV7-6,.,13
CASSSGQGNSPLHF,TGTGCCAGCAGCTCCGGACAGGGGAATTCACCCCTCCACTTT,TRBD1,TRBJ1-6,TRBV4-2,.,14
CASSPDGTINEQFF,TGTGCCAGCAGCCCAGACGGGACTATCAATGAGCAGTTCTTC,TRBD2,TRBJ2-1,TRBV6-4,.,14
CASSEGLAGAGRNIQYF,TGTGCCAGCAGTGAAGGACTAGCGGGGGCGGGGAGAAACATTCAGTACTTC,TRBD2,TRBJ2-4,TRBV6-1,.,17
CASSLGGPYEQYF,TGTGCCAGCAGCTTAGGGGGCCCGTACGAGCAGTACTTC,.,TRBJ2-7,TRBV7-8,.,13
CASSYAGGGYEQYF,TGTGCCAGCTCTTACGCGGGGGGAGGCTACGAGCAGTACTTC,TRBD2,TRBJ2-7,TRBV18,once,14
CASSIAARYEQYF,TGCGCCAGCAGCATAGCGGCGCGGTACGAGCAGTACTTC,.,TRBJ2-7,TRBV5-1,.,13
CASSSGLRSNQPQHF,TGTGCCAGCAGCTCGGGACTCAGGAGCAATCAGCCCCAGCATTTT,.,TRBJ1-5,TRBV13,.,15
CASSLVQGDNSPLHF,TGCGCCAGCAGCTTGGTACAAGGGGATAATTCACCCCTCCACTTT,.,TRBJ1-6,TRBV5-1,.,15
CASSQDRNYEQYF,TGTGCCAGCAGCCAGGACAGAAATTACGAGCAGTACTTC,.,TRBJ2-7,TRBV7-2,.,13
CASSLVQGRGEQYF,TGTGCCAGCAGCTTAGTACAGGGGCGGGGCGAGCAGTACTTC,.,TRBJ2-7,TRBV7-9,.,14
CASSLSTGRYEQYF,TGTGCCAGCAGTTTATCGACAGGAAGGTACGAGCAGTACTTC,.,TRBJ2-7,TRBV27,.,14
CASSLNSGYTGELFF,TGTGCCAGCAGCTTAAACAGCGGCTACACCGGGGAGCTGTTTTTT,.,TRBJ2-2,TRBV7-9,.,15
CASSSSGGPGEQYF,TGTGCCAGCAGCTCCTCGGGGGGGCCGGGGGAGCAGTACTTC,TRBD2,TRBJ2-7,TRBV7-9,.,14